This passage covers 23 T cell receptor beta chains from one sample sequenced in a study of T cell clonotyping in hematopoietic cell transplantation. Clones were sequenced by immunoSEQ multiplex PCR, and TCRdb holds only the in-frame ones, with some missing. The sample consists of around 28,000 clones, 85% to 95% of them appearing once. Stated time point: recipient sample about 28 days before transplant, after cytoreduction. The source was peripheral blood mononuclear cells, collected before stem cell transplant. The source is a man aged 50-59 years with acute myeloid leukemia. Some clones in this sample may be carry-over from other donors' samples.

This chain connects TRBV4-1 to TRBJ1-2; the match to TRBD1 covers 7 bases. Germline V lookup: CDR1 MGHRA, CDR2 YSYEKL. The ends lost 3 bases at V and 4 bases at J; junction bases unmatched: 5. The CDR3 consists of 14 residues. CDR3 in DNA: TGCGCCAGCAGCCACGCTGGACAGGCCTATGGCTACACCTTC. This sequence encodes CASSHAGQAYGYTF.

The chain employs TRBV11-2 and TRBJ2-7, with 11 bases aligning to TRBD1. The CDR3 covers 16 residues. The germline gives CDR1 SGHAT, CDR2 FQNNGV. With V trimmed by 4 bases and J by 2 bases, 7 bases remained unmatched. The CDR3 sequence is CASSSIRGQGAYEQYF. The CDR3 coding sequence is TGTGCCAGCAGCTCCATCCGGGGACAGGGGGCCTACGAGCAGTACTTC.

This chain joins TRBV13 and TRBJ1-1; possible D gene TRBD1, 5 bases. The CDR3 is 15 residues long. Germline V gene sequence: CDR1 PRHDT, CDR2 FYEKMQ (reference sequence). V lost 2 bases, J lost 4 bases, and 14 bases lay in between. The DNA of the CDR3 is TGTGCCAGCAGCTTATCGGGACTGGGGGGCACTGAAGCTTTCTTT. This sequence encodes CASSLSGLGGTEAFF.

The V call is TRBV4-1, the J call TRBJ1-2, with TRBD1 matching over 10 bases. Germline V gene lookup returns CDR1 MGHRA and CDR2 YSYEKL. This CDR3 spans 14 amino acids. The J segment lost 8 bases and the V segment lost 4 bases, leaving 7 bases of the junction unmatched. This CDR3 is CASSPIGTGVGYTF. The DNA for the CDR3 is TGCGCCAGCAGCCCGATCGGGACAGGGGTGGGCTACACCTTC.

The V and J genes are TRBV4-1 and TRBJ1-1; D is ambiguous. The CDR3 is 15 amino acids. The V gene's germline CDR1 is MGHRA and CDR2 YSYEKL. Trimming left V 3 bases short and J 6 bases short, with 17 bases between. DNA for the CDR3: TGCGCCAGCAGCCATGCGGCCAGTCAGTTCGCTGAAGCTTTCTTT. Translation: CASSHAASQFAEAFF.

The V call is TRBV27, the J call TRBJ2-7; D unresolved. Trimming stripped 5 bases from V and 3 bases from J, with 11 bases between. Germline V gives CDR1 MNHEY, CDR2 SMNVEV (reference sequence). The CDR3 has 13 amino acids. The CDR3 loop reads CASSPSTYYEQYF. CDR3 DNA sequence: TGTGCCAGCAGTCCCTCGACTTACTACGAGCAGTACTTC.

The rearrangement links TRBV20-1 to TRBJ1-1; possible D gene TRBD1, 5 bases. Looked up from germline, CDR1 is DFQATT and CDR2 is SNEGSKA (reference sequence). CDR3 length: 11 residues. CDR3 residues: CSGGFNTEAFF. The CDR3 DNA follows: TGCAGCGGGGGGTTTAACACTGAAGCTTTCTTT.

CDR3 region: CASTQIPDRGGTGELFF. The CDR3 nucleotides are TGTGCCAGCACCCAAATCCCGGACAGGGGAGGCACCGGGGAGCTGTTTTTT. The chain combines TRBV5-4 with TRBJ2-2, with 9 bases matching TRBD1. V trimming: 6 bases; J trimming: 4 bases; junction bases outside the gene matches: 13. The CDR3 covers 17 residues. Germline V gene sequence: CDR1 SGHNT, CDR2 YYREEE (reference sequence).

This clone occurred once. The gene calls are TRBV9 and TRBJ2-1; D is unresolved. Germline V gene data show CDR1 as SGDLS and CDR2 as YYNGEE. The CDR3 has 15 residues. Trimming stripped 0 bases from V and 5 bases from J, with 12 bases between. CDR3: CASSVDAAANNEQFF. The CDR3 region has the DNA TGTGCCAGCAGCGTAGACGCCGCGGCCAACAATGAGCAGTTCTTC.

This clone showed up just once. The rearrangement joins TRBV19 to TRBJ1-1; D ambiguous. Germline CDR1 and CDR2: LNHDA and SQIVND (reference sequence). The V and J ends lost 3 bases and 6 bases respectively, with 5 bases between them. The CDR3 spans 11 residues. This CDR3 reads CASSIVSEAFF. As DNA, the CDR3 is TGTGCCAGTAGTATCGTTTCTGAAGCTTTCTTT.

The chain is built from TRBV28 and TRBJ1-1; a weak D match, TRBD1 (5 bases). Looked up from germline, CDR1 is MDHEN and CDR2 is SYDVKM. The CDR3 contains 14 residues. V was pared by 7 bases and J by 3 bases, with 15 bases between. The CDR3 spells CASTSLGDYTEAFF. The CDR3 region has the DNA TGTGCCAGCACCTCATTAGGGGACTACACTGAAGCTTTCTTT.

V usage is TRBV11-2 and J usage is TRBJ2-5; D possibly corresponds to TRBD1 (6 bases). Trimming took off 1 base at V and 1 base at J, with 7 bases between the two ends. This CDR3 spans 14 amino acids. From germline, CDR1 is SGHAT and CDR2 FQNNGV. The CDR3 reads CASSLAGAQETQYF. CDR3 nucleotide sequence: TGTGCCAGCAGCTTAGCAGGGGCCCAAGAGACCCAGTACTTC.

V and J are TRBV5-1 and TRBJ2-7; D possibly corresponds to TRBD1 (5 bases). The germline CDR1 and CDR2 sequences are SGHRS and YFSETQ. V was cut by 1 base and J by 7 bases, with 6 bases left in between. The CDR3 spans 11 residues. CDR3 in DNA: TGCGCCAGCAGCTTGTCAGGGGAGCAGTACTTC. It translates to CASSLSGEQYF.

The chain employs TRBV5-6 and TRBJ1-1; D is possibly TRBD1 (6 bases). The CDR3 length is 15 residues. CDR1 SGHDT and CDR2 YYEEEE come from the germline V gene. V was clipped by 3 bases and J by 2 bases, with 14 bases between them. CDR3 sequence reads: CASSSWGQQNTEAFF. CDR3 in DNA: TGTGCCAGCAGCTCCTGGGGACAACAAAACACTGAAGCTTTCTTT. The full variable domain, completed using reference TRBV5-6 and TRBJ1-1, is DAGVTQSPTHLIKTRGQQVTLRCSPKSGHDTVSWYQQALGQGPQFIFQYYEEEERQRGNFPDRFSGHQFPNYSSELNVNALLLGDSALYLCASSSWGQQNTEAFFGQGTRLTVV.

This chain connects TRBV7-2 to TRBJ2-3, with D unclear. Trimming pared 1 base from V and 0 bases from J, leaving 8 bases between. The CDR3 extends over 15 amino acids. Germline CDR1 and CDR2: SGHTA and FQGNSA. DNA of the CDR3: TGTGCCAGCAGCTTAGGGCAAACTAGCACAGATACGCAGTATTTT. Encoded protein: CASSLGQTSTDTQYF.

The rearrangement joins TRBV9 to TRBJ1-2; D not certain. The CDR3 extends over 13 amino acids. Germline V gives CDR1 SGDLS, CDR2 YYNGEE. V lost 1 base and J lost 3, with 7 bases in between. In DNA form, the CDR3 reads TGTGCCAGCAGCGTAAATCAGGACTATGGCTACACCTTC. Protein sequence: CASSVNQDYGYTF.

The CDR3 sequence: CASSVRPNEQFF. In DNA form, the CDR3 reads TGTGCCAGCAGCGTAAGGCCAAATGAGCAGTTCTTC. The V and J genes are TRBV9 and TRBJ2-1; D call uncertain. Germline-derived CDR1 and CDR2 are SGDLS and YYNGEE. Trimming stripped 1 base from V and 7 bases from J, with 6 bases between. The CDR3 is made up of 12 amino acids.

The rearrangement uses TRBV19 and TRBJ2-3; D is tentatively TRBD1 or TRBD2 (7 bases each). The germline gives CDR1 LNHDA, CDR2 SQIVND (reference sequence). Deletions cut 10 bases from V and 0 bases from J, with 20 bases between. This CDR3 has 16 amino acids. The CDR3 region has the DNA TGTGCCACTAGCCGCAGGGGGACTACTAGCACAGATACGCAGTATTTT. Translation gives CATSRRGTTSTDTQYF.

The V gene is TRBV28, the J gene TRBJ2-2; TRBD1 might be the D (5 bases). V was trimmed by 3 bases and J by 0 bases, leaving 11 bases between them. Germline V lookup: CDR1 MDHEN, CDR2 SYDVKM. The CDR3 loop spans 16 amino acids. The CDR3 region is CASSLLAGTNTGELFF. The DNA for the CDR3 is TGTGCCAGCAGTTTGTTGGCAGGGACGAACACCGGGGAGCTGTTTTTT.

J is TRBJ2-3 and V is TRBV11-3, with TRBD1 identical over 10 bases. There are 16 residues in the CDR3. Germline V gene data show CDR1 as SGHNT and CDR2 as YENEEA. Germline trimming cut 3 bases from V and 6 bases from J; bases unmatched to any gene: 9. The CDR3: CASSLAGTGVTDTQYF. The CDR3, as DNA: TGTGCCAGCAGCTTGGCCGGGACAGGGGTAACGGATACGCAGTATTTT.

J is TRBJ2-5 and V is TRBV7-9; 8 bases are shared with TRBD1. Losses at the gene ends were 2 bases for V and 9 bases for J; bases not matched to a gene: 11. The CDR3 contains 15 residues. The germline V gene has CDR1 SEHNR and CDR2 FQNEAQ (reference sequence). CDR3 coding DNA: TGTGCCAGCAGCTTACGCCCAGGACAGGGTAGTCCCCAGTACTTC. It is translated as CASSLRPGQGSPQYF.

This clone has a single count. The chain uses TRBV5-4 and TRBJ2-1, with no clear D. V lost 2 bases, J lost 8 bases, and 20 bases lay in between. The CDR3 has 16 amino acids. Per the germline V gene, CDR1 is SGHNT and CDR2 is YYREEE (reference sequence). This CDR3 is CASSFSGFQSGDEQFF. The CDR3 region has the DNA TGTGCCAGCAGCTTCTCAGGATTTCAATCAGGCGATGAGCAGTTCTTC. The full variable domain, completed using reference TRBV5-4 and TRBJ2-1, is ETGVTQSPTHLIKTRGQQVTLRCSSQSGHNTVSWYQQALGQGPQFIFQYYREEENGRGNFPPRFSGLQFPNYSSELNVNALELDDSALYLCASSFSGFQSGDEQFFGPGTRLTVL.

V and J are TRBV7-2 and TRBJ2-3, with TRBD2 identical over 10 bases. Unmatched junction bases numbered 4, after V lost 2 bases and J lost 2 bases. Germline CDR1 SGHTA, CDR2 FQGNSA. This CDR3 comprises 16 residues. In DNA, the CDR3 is TGTGCCAGCAGCTTATCTAGCGGGGGCTTCACAGATACGCAGTATTTT. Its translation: CASSLSSGGFTDTQYF.